This TCR beta chain came from a study of T cell repertoires in cytomegalovirus infection. Study background: In the study, CMV epitopes included recently identified HLA-C-restricted and well-studied HLA-B-restricted ones. TCR beta signatures that were public indicated CMV infection and matching HLA type.

Ten or more counts support this clonotype. Its antigen is not identified. Study results and caveats: In two of eight donors, the top clonotype was HLA-C-restricted CMV-specific.

CDR1 is SGHTA and CDR2 is FQGNSA in the germline V gene. The CDR3 consists of 17 residues. V was cut by 5 bases and J by 0 bases, with 19 bases left in between. TCRdb re-derived calls from the reads in MiXCR, one entry per CDR3 protein. This sample carries about half a million distinct CDR3 sequences, around 35% of them seen once, and the ten largest clones take 15% to 20%. The clonotype originates from a human donor in good health (CMV status not recorded). Some clones in this sample may be carry-over from other donors' samples. The chain couples TRBV7-2 to TRBJ2-5; D tentatively reads TRBD1 or TRBD2 (5 bases each). Sequencing used cultured PBMCs, obtained from culture after CMV antigen stimulation. CDR3 coding DNA: TGTGCCAGCAGCGCCGATGTCGGGACGATGGACCAAGAGACCCAGTACTTC. This translates into CASSADVGTMDQETQYF.